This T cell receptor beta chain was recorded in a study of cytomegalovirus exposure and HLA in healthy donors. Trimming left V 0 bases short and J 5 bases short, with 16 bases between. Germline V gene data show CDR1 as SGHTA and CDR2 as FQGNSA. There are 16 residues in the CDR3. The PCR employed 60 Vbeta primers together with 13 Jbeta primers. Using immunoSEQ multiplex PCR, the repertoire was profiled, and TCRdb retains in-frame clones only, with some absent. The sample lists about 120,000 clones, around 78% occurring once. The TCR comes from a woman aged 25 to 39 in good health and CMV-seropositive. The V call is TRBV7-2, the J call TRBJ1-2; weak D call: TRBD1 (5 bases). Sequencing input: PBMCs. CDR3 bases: TGTGCCAGCAGCTTAGCTCCAGGGCACCCCCGTTATGGCTACACCTTC. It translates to CASSLAPGHPRYGYTF. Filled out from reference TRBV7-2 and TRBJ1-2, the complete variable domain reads GAGVSQSPSNKVTEKGKDVELRCDPISGHTALYWYRQSLGQGLEFLIYFQGNSAPDKSGLPSDRFSAERTGGSVSTLTIQRTQQEDSAVYLCASSLAPGHPRYGYTFGSGTRLTVV.